Below, one T cell receptor beta chain is given with its context. This sample is part of a study of cytomegalovirus exposure and HLA in healthy donors. Here immunoSEQ multiplex PCR was the method, and the copy in TCRdb shows in-frame clones only, minus some. The data hold roughly 120,000 clones, with 86% observed a single time. Sequencing was performed on PBMCs. This clonotype was sampled from a man younger than 35 in good health and CMV-seronegative.

CDR3 nucleotide sequence: TGTGCCAGCTCCCTCCAGGGGGGTGCTGAAGCTTTCTTT. Protein product: CASSLQGGAEAFF. This sequence joins TRBV18 and TRBJ1-1, with 7 bases fitting TRBD1. V lost 6 bases, J lost 6 bases, and 7 bases stayed unmatched. From germline, CDR1 is KGHSH and CDR2 LQKENI. The CDR3 has 13 amino acids.